A single sample is the source of the 24 T cell receptor beta chains below, sequenced in a study of graft-versus-host responses after intestinal transplantation (dated by TCRdb to the early 2020s). The antigens these receptors bind are not known. What this sample's time point label stands for: cells obtained before transplantation from donor or recipient. Preparation of the library involved the immunoSEQ multiplex PCR assay. TCRdb took this table from immuneACCESS and kept in-frame rearrangements with V and J called. Such tables lack part of the clones; where checked against another copy, unresolved V genes explain under half of the gap, and the rest is unexplained. A total of 100,000 or so clones appear in this sample, roughly nine tenths of them only once. More than 0.15% of the sample goes to the ten largest clones. Sequencing was performed on unstimulated CD4+ T cells sorted from spleen or lymph node cells, taken before intestinal transplant. Every receptor here comes from a human donor who received an intestinal transplant.

V usage is TRBV4-1 and J usage is TRBJ2-1; D is undetermined. Trimming pared 2 bases from V and 4 bases from J, leaving 15 bases between. The CDR3 totals 16 residues. Germline V gives CDR1 MGHRA, CDR2 YSYEKL. The DNA of the CDR3 is TGCGCCAGCAGCCAAAGGTCGATCACTACGTACAATGAGCAGTTCTTC. This sequence encodes CASSQRSITTYNEQFF.

The chain joins TRBV5-1 to TRBJ1-1; D may be TRBD1 (5 bases). V was pared by 0 bases and J by 6 bases, with 18 bases between. Per germline, CDR1 SGHRS and CDR2 YFSETQ. This CDR3 spans 16 amino acids. This chain's CDR3 is CASSLDSRQGRSEAFF. CDR3 DNA: TGCGCCAGCAGCTTGGATTCTCGGCAGGGAAGATCTGAAGCTTTCTTT.

The chain links TRBV30 to TRBJ1-2; D remains ambiguous. Germline assignment: CDR1 GTSNPN and CDR2 SVGIG (reference sequence). V was clipped by 0 bases and J by 5 bases, with 7 bases between them. The CDR3 runs 12 residues. For the CDR3, the DNA is TGTGCCTGGAGTGTAACCGGGTATGGCTACACCTTC. Protein: CAWSVTGYGYTF.

J is TRBJ2-2 and V is TRBV28, with a possible D match to TRBD2 (5 bases). Germline CDR1 reads MDHEN; CDR2 reads SYDVKM. The CDR3 has 15 amino acids. Trimming left V 2 bases short and J 6 bases short, with 13 bases between. Written as DNA, the CDR3 is TGTGCCAGCAGTTTAGTCGGAGGTTCGGCCGGGGAGCTGTTTTTT. It is translated as CASSLVGGSAGELFF.

The chain carries TRBV19 and TRBJ1-2, with D uncertain. Germline CDR1 LNHDA, CDR2 SQIVND (reference sequence). This CDR3 region has 14 residues. Trimming left V 3 bases short and J 5 bases short, with 13 bases between. CDR3 in amino acids: CASSIRFEFYGYTF. The CDR3 DNA sequence: TGTGCCAGTAGTATTAGATTCGAGTTTTATGGCTACACCTTC.

The chain couples TRBV4-3 to TRBJ1-2; D might be TRBD1 (5 bases). CDR3 length: 15 amino acids. V was cut by 0 bases and J by 3 bases, with 11 bases left in between. Looked up from germline, CDR1 is LGHNA and CDR2 is YSLEER. The DNA for the CDR3 is TGCGCCAGCAGCCAAGATCACCGGGGGGACTATGGCTACACCTTC. Translation: CASSQDHRGDYGYTF.

The rearrangement uses TRBV11-1 and TRBJ2-7; 8 bases are shared with TRBD1. The germline V gene has CDR1 SGHAT and CDR2 FQDESV (reference sequence). V lost 5 bases, J lost 3 bases, and 3 bases stayed unmatched. This CDR3 is built from 13 residues. CDR3 sequence: CASSVGQDYEQYF. CDR3 nucleotides: TGTGCCAGCAGCGTGGGACAGGACTACGAGCAGTACTTC. Using reference TRBV11-1 and TRBJ2-7 for the parts outside the CDR3, the full variable domain is EAEVAQSPRYKITEKSQAVAFWCDPISGHATLYWYRQILGQGPELLVQFQDESVVDDSQLPKDRFSAERLKGVDSTLKIQPAELGDSAMYLCASSVGQDYEQYFGPGTRLTVT.

The chain has TRBV4-1 and TRBJ2-7; D remains unclear. Germline lookup yields CDR1 MGHRA and CDR2 YSYEKL. The CDR3 has 15 amino acids. V was pared by 1 base and J by 3 bases, with 13 bases between. The CDR3 loop reads CASSQGATTVYEQYF. The CDR3 DNA is TGCGCCAGCAGCCAAGGGGCAACCACCGTCTACGAGCAGTACTTC.

With regard to this clone: The junction does not match germline at one end; this may be a read error. The rearrangement links TRBV5-1 to TRBJ2-1; D gene ambiguous. The CDR3 covers 14 residues. Germline assignment: CDR1 SGHRS and CDR2 YFSETQ. The CDR3, as DNA: TGCGCCAGCAACTTGGACCGTCGGGACAATGAGCAGTTCTTC. This encodes CASNLDRRDNEQFF.

The J gene is TRBJ1-2, the V gene TRBV6-6; 8 bases align to TRBD1. With 5 bases clipped from V and 2 bases from J, the junction kept 4 bases outside the gene matches. CDR1 and CDR2 from the germline V gene are MNHNY and SVGAGI (reference sequence). This CDR3 has 14 residues. The CDR3 here is CASSTDRANYGYTF. The CDR3 region has the DNA TGTGCCAGCAGTACGGACAGGGCCAACTATGGCTACACCTTC.

This clone has only one observation. V usage is TRBV6-1 and J usage is TRBJ2-1, with TRBD2 matching 7 bases. The CDR3 is 14 amino acids. The junction had 4 bases not matched to a gene; V was cut back by 5 bases and J by 3 bases. CDR1 and CDR2 (germline): MNHNS, SASEGT. This CDR3 reads CASSKGDYYNEQFF. The CDR3 DNA follows: TGTGCCAGCAGTAAAGGGGACTACTACAATGAGCAGTTCTTC.

This clone was seen a few times. The J gene is TRBJ1-3, the V gene TRBV10-3, with 7 bases lining up with TRBD1. The J segment lost 0 bases and the V segment lost 4 bases, leaving 3 bases of the junction unmatched. Germline V CDR1 and CDR2: ENHRY, SYGVKD. The CDR3 has 15 residues. Written as DNA, the CDR3 is TGTGCCATCAGTGCGACAGGGAGCTCTGGAAACACCATATATTTT. Translating gives CAISATGSSGNTIYF.

The chain is built from TRBV12-5 and TRBJ2-4, with 11 bases matching TRBD2. CDR1 and CDR2 (germline): LGHNT, FRNRAP. V was clipped by 4 bases and J by 3 bases; unmatched bases: 14. The CDR3 loop spans 19 amino acids. The CDR3 here is CASGSTLAGESFVKNIQYF. Written as DNA, the CDR3 is TGTGCTAGTGGTTCGACACTAGCGGGAGAGTCCTTCGTCAAAAACATTCAGTACTTC. Using reference TRBV12-5 and TRBJ2-4 for the parts outside the CDR3, the full variable domain is DARVTQTPRHKVTEMGQEVTMRCQPILGHNTVFWYRQTMMQGLELLAYFRNRAPLDDSGMPKDRFSAEMPDATLATLKIQPSEPRDSAVYFCASGSTLAGESFVKNIQYFGAGTRLSVL.

CDR3 in amino acids: CASSLAGTGGKIEQYF. Here the CDR3 DNA reads TGTGCCAGCAGCTTGGCAGGGACAGGGGGAAAGATCGAGCAGTACTTC. This chain joins TRBV5-4 and TRBJ2-7, with 11 bases that match TRBD1. Germline V gene data show CDR1 as SGHNT and CDR2 as YYREEE (reference sequence). V lost 0 bases, J lost 6 bases, and 8 bases stayed unmatched. The CDR3 runs to 16 residues.

The chain links TRBV19 to TRBJ2-1; D is unclear. Germline V gene lookup returns CDR1 LNHDA and CDR2 SQIVND (reference sequence). This CDR3 region has 14 residues. Trimming took 5 bases from V and 8 from J, leaving 16 bases between them. This CDR3 reads CASSASNLGDEQFF. In DNA form, the CDR3 reads TGTGCCAGTAGTGCCTCCAACCTGGGCGATGAGCAGTTCTTC.

The V and J genes are TRBV5-6 and TRBJ1-2; D remains unclear. V was shortened by 6 bases and J by 7 bases, with 16 bases between the two germline ends. The CDR3 is 13 residues long. Germline CDR1 and CDR2: SGHDT and YYEEEE. CDR3 region: CASTPWRAAGYTF. CDR3 nucleotides: TGTGCCAGCACGCCTTGGAGGGCGGCTGGCTACACCTTC.

The V and J genes are TRBV5-1 and TRBJ1-1; no reliable D call. This CDR3 is 15 amino acids long. V lost 0 bases, J lost 7 bases, and 16 bases lay in between. Germline lookup yields CDR1 SGHRS and CDR2 YFSETQ. In DNA, the CDR3 is TGCGCCAGCAGCTTGGAGGCCCCCGCGGGTGATGAAGCTTTCTTT. Translation: CASSLEAPAGDEAFF.

V gene TRBV18 combines with J gene TRBJ2-1; 11 nucleotides align to TRBD1. Germline assignment: CDR1 KGHSH and CDR2 LQKENI. This CDR3 has 15 residues. J lost 5 bases, V lost 6 bases, and 6 bases had no gene match. For the CDR3, the DNA is TGTGCCAGCTCGCCTGGACAGGGGGCGAACAATGAGCAGTTCTTC. The encoded protein is CASSPGQGANNEQFF.

The chain has TRBV7-9 and TRBJ2-2; 8 bases are a match to TRBD1. The germline V gene has CDR1 SEHNR and CDR2 FQNEAQ (reference sequence). Unmatched junction bases numbered 9, after V lost 1 base and J lost 2 bases. The CDR3 is made up of 18 amino acids. The CDR3 loop is CASSLGQGKTTNTGELFF. The CDR3 region has the DNA TGTGCCAGCAGCTTAGGACAGGGGAAGACGACCAACACCGGGGAGCTGTTTTTT.

The V and J genes are TRBV5-1 and TRBJ2-4, with 9 bases matching TRBD2. CDR1 is SGHRS, CDR2 YFSETQ, per germline. CDR3 size: 17 residues. Losses at the gene ends were 0 bases for V and 3 bases for J; bases not matched to a gene: 7. The CDR3 bases are TGCGCCAGCAGCTTGGGGCGTAGCGGGGGAGGCAAAAACATTCAGTACTTC. Residues: CASSLGRSGGGKNIQYF.

V gene TRBV19 combines with J gene TRBJ1-2, with a possible D match to TRBD1 (5 bases). V dropped 3 bases and J dropped 4 bases, with 9 bases sitting between them. Germline V gene data show CDR1 as LNHDA and CDR2 as SQIVND (reference sequence). The CDR3 contains 13 residues. CDR3 in DNA: TGTGCCAGTAGTATTCAGGGTATCTATGGCTACACCTTC. This gives the protein CASSIQGIYGYTF.

J is TRBJ2-5 and V is TRBV5-5; TRBD1 matches 8 bases. V lost 4 bases and J lost 5; bases outside the gene matches: 7. This CDR3 has 14 residues. Germline V gene lookup returns CDR1 SGHKS and CDR2 YYEKEE (reference sequence). CDR3 DNA sequence: TGTGCCAGCAGCCAACGGACAGGGCTGGAGACCCAGTACTTC. Residues: CASSQRTGLETQYF. Supplemented by reference TRBV5-5 and TRBJ2-5, the full variable domain reads DAGVTQSPTHLIKTRGQQVTLRCSPISGHKSVSWYQQVLGQGPQFIFQYYEKEERGRGNFPDRFSARQFPNYSSELNVNALLLGDSALYLCASSQRTGLETQYFGPGTRLLVL.

Notes on this clone: The same CDR3 arises from other DNA sequences in this sample as well. This chain joins TRBV5-1 and TRBJ2-7; the D gene is possibly TRBD1 (6 bases). This CDR3 is 12 amino acids long. V was shortened by 2 bases and J by 4 bases, with 7 bases between the two germline ends. Per germline, CDR1 SGHRS and CDR2 YFSETQ. In DNA form, the CDR3 reads TGCGCCAGCAGCTTAACAGGGTACGAGCAGTACTTC. Protein product: CASSLTGYEQYF.

The chain recombines TRBV7-2 with TRBJ1-5; D unclear. V was cut by 6 bases and J by 0 bases, with 6 bases left in between. The germline V gene encodes CDR1 SGHTA and CDR2 FQGNSA. This CDR3 spans 13 amino acids. CDR3 region: CASRERSNQPQHF. The CDR3, as DNA: TGTGCCAGCAGGGAGCGTAGCAATCAGCCCCAGCATTTT.